This entry lists 22 T cell receptor beta chains sequenced from one sample in a study of cytomegalovirus exposure and HLA in healthy donors. A multiplex PCR was run with 60 Vbeta primers and 13 Jbeta primers. Profiling relied on immunoSEQ multiplex PCR, and the TCRdb table lists in-frame clones only, not all of them. The repertoire has approximately 130,000 clones, 81% of them found once; the top ten carry about 0.75%. What was sequenced was PBMCs. The receptor set was obtained from a man aged 18 to 29 in good health and CMV-seronegative.

This clone has just a few counts. This CDR3 reads CAWGSGDREVNQPQHF. CDR3 coding DNA: TGTGCCTGGGGATCTGGGGACAGGGAAGTCAATCAGCCCCAGCATTTT. The chain is built from TRBV30 and TRBJ1-5, with 9 positions matching TRBD1. Germline assignment: CDR1 GTSNPN and CDR2 SVGIG (reference sequence). V was pared by 5 bases and J by 3 bases, with 11 bases of the junction left unmatched. The CDR3 length is 16 residues.

J is TRBJ1-3 and V is TRBV7-9, with D unresolved. Per the germline V gene, CDR1 is SEHNR and CDR2 is FQNEAQ (reference sequence). The CDR3 length is 11 residues. Deletions cut 7 bases from V and 4 bases from J, with 5 bases between. CDR3 DNA sequence: TGTGCCAGCACGACAGGAAACACCATATATTTT. Protein product: CASTTGNTIYF.

V and J are TRBV7-9 and TRBJ1-2, with 7 positions matching TRBD1. Germline V gene lookup returns CDR1 SEHNR and CDR2 FQNEAQ (reference sequence). There are 16 residues in the CDR3. Trimming cost V 5 bases and J 3 bases; bases outside gene matches: 12. CDR3 in DNA: TGTGCCAGCAGCACCCGCAGCCGACAGGGCTACTATGGCTACACCTTC. It encodes CASSTRSRQGYYGYTF.

The rearrangement links TRBV7-9 to TRBJ1-4; D is possibly TRBD1 (6 bases). The germline V and J ends were trimmed by 5 bases and 10 bases, with 17 bases remaining between them. The germline gives CDR1 SEHNR, CDR2 FQNEAQ (reference sequence). This CDR3 has 14 residues. CDR3 residues: CASSGSGGVGKLFF. The DNA of the CDR3 is TGTGCCAGCAGCGGGTCGGGGGGCGTTGGAAAACTGTTTTTT.

The chain couples TRBV9 to TRBJ2-7; D not resolved. This CDR3 has 12 amino acids. The ends were cut back, 3 bases at V and 6 bases at J, with 10 bases in the middle. The germline V gene has CDR1 SGDLS and CDR2 YYNGEE. The CDR3 sequence is CASSAIVGEQYF. CDR3 sequence (DNA): TGTGCCAGCAGCGCGATAGTTGGCGAGCAGTACTTC. Combining the CDR3 with reference TRBV9 and TRBJ2-7 gives the whole variable domain DSGVTQTPKHLITATGQRVTLRCSPRSGDLSVYWYQQSLDQGLQFLIQYYNGEERAKGNILERFSAQQFPDLHSELNLSSLELGDSALYFCASSAIVGEQYFGPGTRLTVT.

V usage is TRBV9 and J usage is TRBJ2-7; D unresolved. Trimming shortened V by 2 bases and J by 2 bases, and 11 bases separated the two germline ends. Germline V gives CDR1 SGDLS, CDR2 YYNGEE. CDR3 length: 14 amino acids. CDR3 coding DNA: TGTGCCAGCAGCGTCAACGGAGCTACCTACGAGCAGTACTTC. It translates to CASSVNGATYEQYF.

This chain joins TRBV9 and TRBJ2-7; TRBD1 aligns across 7 bases. V gave up 4 bases and J gave up 3 bases; unmatched junction bases: 10. Per the germline V gene, CDR1 is SGDLS and CDR2 is YYNGEE. CDR3 length: 15 amino acids. CDR3 residues: CASSPWDRTNYEQYF. The CDR3 region has the DNA TGTGCCAGCAGCCCCTGGGACAGAACTAACTACGAGCAGTACTTC.

The chain is built from TRBV9 and TRBJ2-1; TRBD2 matches at 9 bases. Germline V gives CDR1 SGDLS, CDR2 YYNGEE. The CDR3 consists of 15 residues. V dropped 0 bases and J dropped 5; count of bases not matched to a gene: 3. CDR3 in amino acids: CASSVGGGADNEQFF. The DNA of the CDR3 is TGTGCCAGCAGCGTAGGCGGGGGGGCCGACAATGAGCAGTTCTTC.

The chain uses TRBV7-8 and TRBJ1-2, with 7 bases matching TRBD1. V dropped 5 bases and J dropped 5; count of bases not matched to a gene: 8. The CDR3 covers 14 residues. Germline-derived CDR1 and CDR2 are SGHVS and FQNEAQ. Here the CDR3 reads CASSVTGTEYGYTF. The CDR3 nucleotides are TGTGCCAGCAGCGTTACCGGGACAGAGTATGGCTACACCTTC.

In regard to this clone: An end of the junction differs from the germline gene, which may be a read error. The J gene is TRBJ1-5, the V gene TRBV7-9; 7 bases map to TRBD1. Germline CDR1 SEHNR, CDR2 FQNEAQ (reference sequence). The length of the CDR3 is 12 residues. The CDR3 reads CSSTSGGQPQHF. The CDR3 region has the DNA TGTTCCAGCACCTCAGGGGGACAGCCCCAGCATTTT. Drawing the rest from reference TRBV7-9 and TRBJ1-5, the complete variable domain is DTGVSQNPRHKITKRGQNVTFRCDPISEHNRLYWYRQTLGQGPEFLTYFQNEAQLEKSRLLSDRFSAERPKGSFSTLEIQRTEQGDSAMYLCSSTSGGQPQHFGDGTRLSIL.

The chain combines TRBV7-8 with TRBJ1-1, with 8 bases matching TRBD1. J was trimmed by 4 bases and V by 7 bases; bases with no gene match: 8. CDR1 SGHVS and CDR2 FQNEAQ come from the germline V gene. The CDR3 consists of 14 residues. The CDR3 coding sequence is TGTGCCAGCACAGAGACAGGGGTGGGCACTGAAGCTTTCTTT. Its translation is CASTETGVGTEAFF. The entire variable domain, with the rest obtained from reference TRBV7-8 and TRBJ1-1, is as follows: GAGVSQSPRYKVAKRGQDVALRCDPISGHVSLFWYQQALGQGPEFLTYFQNEAQLDKSGLPSDRFFAERPEGSVSTLKIQRTQQEDSAVYLCASTETGVGTEAFFGQGTRLTVV.

This rearrangement joins TRBV10-3 to TRBJ2-4, with D perhaps TRBD1 (6 bases). V lost 4 bases, J lost 1 base, and 14 bases lay in between. Germline CDR1 is ENHRY and CDR2 is SYGVKD. This CDR3 is 16 amino acids long. The CDR3 sequence: CAISVDSRLAKNIQYF. The DNA for the CDR3 is TGTGCCATCAGTGTGGACAGCCGACTTGCCAAAAACATTCAGTACTTC.

The chain is built from TRBV21-1 and TRBJ1-2. TRBV21-1 is an annotated pseudogene. The CDR3 extends over 10 amino acids. This CDR3 is CATRGWGYTF. Written as DNA, the CDR3 is TGTGCCACCCGGGGGTGGGGCTACACCTTC.

The V and J genes are TRBV19 and TRBJ2-7, with TRBD1 matching 8 bases. CDR1 is LNHDA, CDR2 SQIVND, per germline (reference sequence). After removal of 6 bases from V and 3 bases from J, the junction contained 10 bases not matched to a gene. This CDR3 has 15 amino acids. CDR3 nucleotides: TGTGCCAGTAGGGGACCGGACAGGGCGGACTACGAGCAGTACTTC. Encoded protein: CASRGPDRADYEQYF. Variable domain in full (rest from reference TRBV19 and TRBJ2-7): DGGITQSPKYLFRKEGQNVTLSCEQNLNHDAMYWYRQDPGQGLRLIYYSQIVNDFQKGDIAEGYSVSREKKESFPLTVTSAQKNPTAFYLCASRGPDRADYEQYFGPGTRLTVT.

This clone was counted only a few times. The V and J genes are TRBV5-6 and TRBJ1-5; 7 positions match TRBD1. The CDR3 is 14 residues long. The germline CDR1 and CDR2 sequences are SGHDT and YYEEEE. V gave up 1 base and J gave up 4 bases; unmatched junction bases: 2. CDR3 sequence (DNA): TGTGCCAGCAGCTTGAGGGGGCCTAATCAGCCCCAGCATTTT. Translating it yields CASSLRGPNQPQHF.

The chain combines TRBV30 with TRBJ2-7; 12 bases fit TRBD2. Unmatched junction bases numbered 1, after V lost 3 bases and J lost 1 base. CDR1 and CDR2 (germline): GTSNPN, SVGIG (reference sequence). This CDR3 is 14 amino acids long. In nucleotides, the CDR3 is TGTGCCTGGAGGACTAGCGGGGGTTCCTACGAGCAGTACTTC. Translation: CAWRTSGGSYEQYF.

The genes are TRBV4-3 and TRBJ1-6; TRBD1 aligns across 11 bases. The CDR3 runs to 17 residues. Germline V gene sequence: CDR1 LGHNA, CDR2 YSLEER. With V trimmed by 3 bases and J by 9 bases, 10 bases remained unmatched. CDR3 amino acids: CASSQDGQGAFGSPLHF. As DNA, the CDR3 is TGCGCCAGCAGCCAGGACGGACAGGGGGCTTTTGGTTCACCCCTCCACTTT.

The V gene is TRBV9, the J gene TRBJ1-1; D remains unclear. Trimming shortened V by 0 bases and J by 4 bases, and 13 bases separated the two germline ends. This CDR3 has 15 amino acids. Germline-derived CDR1 and CDR2 are SGDLS and YYNGEE. The CDR3 coding sequence is TGTGCCAGCAGCGTAGACCCTCAGCGGGGCACTGAAGCTTTCTTT. This translates into CASSVDPQRGTEAFF.

The chain joins TRBV30 to TRBJ2-1; tentatively, D is TRBD1 (5 bases). Between the trimmed V and J ends, which lost 3 bases and 0 bases, there was a span of 6 bases. CDR1 and CDR2 (germline): GTSNPN, SVGIG (reference sequence). CDR3 length: 13 amino acids. CDR3 amino acids: CAWRDNSYNEQFF. Here the CDR3 DNA reads TGTGCCTGGAGGGACAACTCCTACAATGAGCAGTTCTTC.

The V call is TRBV7-9, the J call TRBJ1-3; 7 nucleotides align to TRBD1. The germline CDR1 and CDR2 sequences are SEHNR and FQNEAQ (reference sequence). There are 15 residues in the CDR3. Trimming took 2 bases from V and 1 from J; bases not matched to a gene: 2. The CDR3 nucleotides read TGTGCCAGCAGCTTACAGGGGGGATCTGGAAACACCATATATTTT. This gives the protein CASSLQGGSGNTIYF.

The chain carries TRBV9 and TRBJ2-3; 7 positions match TRBD1. V dropped 2 bases and J dropped 3; count of bases not matched to a gene: 9. Per germline, CDR1 SGDLS and CDR2 YYNGEE. This CDR3 is built from 16 residues. The CDR3 nucleotides read TGTGCCAGCAGCGTCCCGACAGGGAGAACGACAGATACGCAGTATTTT. Translated, it gives CASSVPTGRTTDTQYF. Complete variable domain (other parts from reference TRBV9 and TRBJ2-3): DSGVTQTPKHLITATGQRVTLRCSPRSGDLSVYWYQQSLDQGLQFLIQYYNGEERAKGNILERFSAQQFPDLHSELNLSSLELGDSALYFCASSVPTGRTTDTQYFGPGTRLTVL.

The CDR3 region has the DNA TGCGCCAGCAGCAAATCCGGGACAGGGGGGTACGAGCAGTACTTC. It codes for CASSKSGTGGYEQYF. The chain joins TRBV4-1 to TRBJ2-7; 11 nucleotides line up with TRBD1. The trim removed 5 bases at V and 4 bases at J, leaving 7 bases unmatched. Germline lookup yields CDR1 MGHRA and CDR2 YSYEKL. The CDR3 sequence is 15 residues long.